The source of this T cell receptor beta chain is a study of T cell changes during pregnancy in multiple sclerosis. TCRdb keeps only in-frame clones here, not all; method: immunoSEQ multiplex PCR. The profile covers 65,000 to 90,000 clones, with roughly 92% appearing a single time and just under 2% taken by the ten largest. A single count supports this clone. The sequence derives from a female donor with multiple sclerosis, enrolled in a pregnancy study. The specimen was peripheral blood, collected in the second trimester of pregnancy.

The chain's CDR3 is CASSHEGLAGDNEQFF. The DNA of the CDR3 is TGTGCCAGCAGCCACGAGGGACTAGCGGGGGACAATGAGCAGTTCTTC. V usage is TRBV28 and J usage is TRBJ2-1; 14 positions match TRBD2. Germline V gene sequence: CDR1 MDHEN, CDR2 SYDVKM. The CDR3 loop spans 16 amino acids. J gave up 5 bases and V 6 bases, and 6 bases lay outside the gene matches.